A selection of T cell receptor beta chains follows, all from one sample in a study of OX40 agonist ivuxolimab in advanced cancers. Here immunoSEQ multiplex PCR was the method, and the copy in TCRdb shows in-frame clones only, minus some. The sample holds more than 45,000 clones, roughly 88% seen once. The specimen comprised CD4+ or CD8+ T cells sorted from blood, sampled in a trial of the OX40 agonist ivuxolimab. The receptors shown here come from an adult with an advanced solid tumor such as melanoma, head and neck, liver or kidney cancer. Each CDR3 is given with its conserved first and last residue. The D gene is left open where the match is weak.

J gene: TRBJ2-5
D gene: TRBD2
V gene: TRBV9
CDR3 protein: CASSPSPGGAFEETQYF

J gene: TRBJ1-3
D gene: -
V gene: TRBV7-8
CDR3 protein: CASSPYRVTSGNTIYF

J gene: TRBJ2-3
D gene: -
V gene: TRBV11-3
CDR3 protein: CASSQETRGTQYF

J gene: TRBJ1-2
D gene: -
V gene: TRBV9
CDR3 protein: CASSFTGTAYGYTF

J gene: TRBJ1-6
D gene: TRBD1
V gene: TRBV5-1
CDR3 protein: CASSPEGQGNSPLHF

J gene: TRBJ1-2
D gene: -
V gene: TRBV19
CDR3 protein: CASSIGLLGRRSNGYTF

J gene: TRBJ1-5
D gene: -
V gene: TRBV6-1
CDR3 protein: CASSESKDQPQHF

J gene: TRBJ2-2
D gene: -
V gene: TRBV5-4
CDR3 protein: CASSSDSTNTGELFF

J gene: TRBJ1-2
D gene: TRBD1
V gene: TRBV4-3
CDR3 protein: CASSQDHRGYGYTF

J gene: TRBJ1-5
D gene: TRBD1
V gene: TRBV18
CDR3 protein: CASSPGTAQPQHF

J gene: TRBJ1-5
D gene: -
V gene: TRBV29-1
CDR3 protein: CSVATGGGNQPQHF

J gene: TRBJ2-7
D gene: TRBD1
V gene: TRBV5-1
CDR3 protein: CASSFGTGYEQYF

J gene: TRBJ2-3
D gene: TRBD2
V gene: TRBV7-2
CDR3 protein: CASSLSGGLGTDTQYF

J gene: TRBJ2-2
D gene: TRBD1
V gene: TRBV6-6
CDR3 protein: CASSYFRTGGSGELFF

J gene: TRBJ1-1
D gene: -
V gene: TRBV19
CDR3 protein: CASSIDRGDTEAFF

J gene: TRBJ1-1
D gene: -
V gene: TRBV11-1
CDR3 protein: CASSHRQANTEAFF

J gene: TRBJ2-5
D gene: -
V gene: TRBV11-2
CDR3 protein: CASSLPTGTEKTQYF

J gene: TRBJ1-2
D gene: TRBD1
V gene: TRBV2
CDR3 protein: CASKQQGAKGYTF

J gene: TRBJ2-7
D gene: -
V gene: TRBV7-2
CDR3 protein: CASSPETTSLNEQYF

J gene: TRBJ1-1
D gene: -
V gene: TRBV6-1
CDR3 protein: CASSEASEGTTFF

J gene: TRBJ2-7
D gene: -
V gene: TRBV4-1
CDR3 protein: CASSLQGGGYYEQYF

J gene: TRBJ1-6
D gene: -
V gene: TRBV5-1
CDR3 protein: CASSPAGGGSNSPLHF

J gene: TRBJ2-7
D gene: TRBD1
V gene: TRBV5-1
CDR3 protein: CASSYADRGFYEQYF

J gene: TRBJ1-2
D gene: TRBD1
V gene: TRBV10-1
CDR3 protein: CASGTGDGYTF

J gene: TRBJ2-4
D gene: -
V gene: TRBV5-1
CDR3 protein: CASSSGGQISHIQYF

J gene: TRBJ2-5
D gene: TRBD2
V gene: TRBV29-1
CDR3 protein: CSVEDRTRNIPRETQYF

J gene: TRBJ2-3
D gene: -
V gene: TRBV2
CDR3 protein: CASISGARTDTQYF

J gene: TRBJ1-3
D gene: -
V gene: TRBV30
CDR3 protein: CAWNQGGNTIYF

J gene: TRBJ2-1
D gene: -
V gene: TRBV15
CDR3 protein: CATSSRGRGTYNEQFF

J gene: TRBJ1-2
D gene: TRBD1
V gene: TRBV27
CDR3 protein: CASSTGGPGGYTF

J gene: TRBJ2-4
D gene: -
V gene: TRBV11-1
CDR3 protein: CASSKTFGNIQYF

J gene: TRBJ2-3
D gene: -
V gene: TRBV6-1
CDR3 protein: CASTSSEGRTDTQYF

J gene: TRBJ1-4
D gene: TRBD1
V gene: TRBV2
CDR3 protein: CASSVRGTGATNEKLFF

J gene: TRBJ1-5
D gene: -
V gene: TRBV27
CDR3 protein: CASSHGGDQPQHF

J gene: TRBJ1-2
D gene: TRBD1
V gene: TRBV28
CDR3 protein: CASSLSPEGARTF

J gene: TRBJ2-1
D gene: TRBD2
V gene: TRBV9
CDR3 protein: CASSETSGGYNEQFF

J gene: TRBJ1-6
D gene: TRBD1
V gene: TRBV4-3
CDR3 protein: CASSQGFRTGSNSPLHF

J gene: TRBJ2-7
D gene: TRBD2
V gene: TRBV5-1
CDR3 protein: CASSLGAGGSGEQYF

J gene: TRBJ2-7
D gene: TRBD1
V gene: TRBV11-2
CDR3 protein: CASSLQPQGAGYEQYF

J gene: TRBJ1-2
D gene: TRBD1
V gene: TRBV29-1
CDR3 protein: CSVEDDRGRGYGYTF

J gene: TRBJ1-2
D gene: -
V gene: TRBV6-5
CDR3 protein: CASRMDGNYGYTF

J gene: TRBJ2-3
D gene: TRBD1
V gene: TRBV5-1
CDR3 protein: CASNRGTGGPDTQYF

J gene: TRBJ2-1
D gene: TRBD2
V gene: TRBV7-9
CDR3 protein: CASSFMGLDNEQFF

J gene: TRBJ2-3
D gene: TRBD2
V gene: TRBV5-5
CDR3 protein: CASSRAGGRGDTQYF

J gene: TRBJ2-1
D gene: TRBD1
V gene: TRBV7-6
CDR3 protein: CASSLIGTGDYEQFF

J gene: TRBJ1-3
D gene: -
V gene: TRBV5-1
CDR3 protein: CASSLAGFGNTIYF

J gene: TRBJ2-6
D gene: -
V gene: TRBV14
CDR3 protein: CASSQISGANVLTF

J gene: TRBJ2-5
D gene: -
V gene: TRBV10-3
CDR3 protein: CAISKRGGETQYF

J gene: TRBJ1-2
D gene: -
V gene: TRBV5-1
CDR3 protein: CASSDRGASGYTF

J gene: TRBJ1-5
D gene: TRBD1
V gene: TRBV9
CDR3 protein: CASSVGGTDSNQPQHF

J gene: TRBJ2-4
D gene: -
V gene: TRBV7-7
CDR3 protein: CASRGGASAKNIQYF

J gene: TRBJ1-2
D gene: -
V gene: TRBV10-3
CDR3 protein: CAISQGDGYGYTF

J gene: TRBJ2-5
D gene: -
V gene: TRBV5-1
CDR3 protein: CASSFSGGPPLETQYF

J gene: TRBJ1-1
D gene: -
V gene: TRBV10-2
CDR3 protein: CASSETALLGREAFF

J gene: TRBJ1-2
D gene: TRBD1
V gene: TRBV19
CDR3 protein: CASYRGFYGYTF

J gene: TRBJ1-1
D gene: TRBD1
V gene: TRBV11-2
CDR3 protein: CASSSRQGAVRNTEAFF

J gene: TRBJ2-7
D gene: -
V gene: TRBV5-4
CDR3 protein: CASSPTGQTGEQYF

J gene: TRBJ2-5
D gene: TRBD2
V gene: TRBV13
CDR3 protein: CASSSWTSGGARETQYF

J gene: TRBJ1-2
D gene: TRBD1
V gene: TRBV5-1
CDR3 protein: CASSTGQGNYGYTF